This paragraph covers one TCR beta chain sequence. Its antigen is unknown. The data were taken from a study of T-cell memory formation after mild COVID-19. TCRdb ran MiXCR on the 5' RACE reads and lists one entry per CDR3 protein. The data show hundreds of thousands of distinct CDR3 sequences, around a quarter seen once. Study-wide results and caveats: Pre-infection memory contained some responding clones, which suggested that cross-reactive memory had joined. Mostly located in CM and EM were contracting CD4+ clones, with contracting CD8+ clones located in EMRA.

The CDR3 extends over 13 amino acids. CDR1 and CDR2 (germline): MDHEN, SYDVKM. With 7 bases removed from V and 7 bases from J, the gap between germline ends came to 16 bases. This chain uses TRBV28 with TRBJ1-1, with unresolved D. The sequencing sample was made of PBMCs or a T cell subset sorted from them (not recorded which). The sequence came from an adult woman who had mild COVID-19 (a few samples of this study predate the infection). Cell type and time point are not known. In DNA form, the CDR3 reads TGTGCCAGCATCCAGGCTAGAGCCGTTGAAGCTTTCTTT. This sequence encodes CASIQARAVEAFF. Supplemented by reference TRBV28 and TRBJ1-1, the full variable domain reads DVKVTQSSRYLVKRTGEKVFLECVQDMDHENMFWYRQDPGLGLRLIYFSYDVKMKEKGDIPEGYSVSREKKERFSLILESASTNQTSMYLCASIQARAVEAFFGQGTRLTVV.